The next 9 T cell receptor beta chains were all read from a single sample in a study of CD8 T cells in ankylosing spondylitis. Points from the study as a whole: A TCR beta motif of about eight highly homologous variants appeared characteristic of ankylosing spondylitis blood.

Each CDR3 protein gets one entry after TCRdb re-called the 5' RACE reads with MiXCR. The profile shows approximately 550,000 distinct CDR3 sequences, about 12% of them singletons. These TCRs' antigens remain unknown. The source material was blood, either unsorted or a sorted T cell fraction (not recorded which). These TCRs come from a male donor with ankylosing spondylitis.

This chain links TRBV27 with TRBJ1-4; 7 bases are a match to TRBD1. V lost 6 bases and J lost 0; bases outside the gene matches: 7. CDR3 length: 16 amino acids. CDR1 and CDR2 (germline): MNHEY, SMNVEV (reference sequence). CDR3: CASRPGQAATNEKLFF. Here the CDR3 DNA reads TGTGCCAGCAGACCAGGACAGGCTGCAACTAATGAAAAACTGTTTTTT.

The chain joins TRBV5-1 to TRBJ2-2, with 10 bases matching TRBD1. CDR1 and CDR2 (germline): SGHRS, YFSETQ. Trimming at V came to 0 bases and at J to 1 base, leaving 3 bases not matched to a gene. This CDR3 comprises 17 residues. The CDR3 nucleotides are TGCGCCAGCAGCTTGGCAGGGACAGGGGTGAACACCGGGGAGCTGTTTTTT. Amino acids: CASSLAGTGVNTGELFF.

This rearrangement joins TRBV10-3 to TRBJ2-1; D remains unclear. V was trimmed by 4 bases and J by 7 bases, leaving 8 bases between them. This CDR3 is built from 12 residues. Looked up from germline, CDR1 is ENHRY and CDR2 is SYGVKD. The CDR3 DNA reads TGTGCCATCAGTGGCATGGGGAATGAGCAGTTCTTC. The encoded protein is CAISGMGNEQFF.

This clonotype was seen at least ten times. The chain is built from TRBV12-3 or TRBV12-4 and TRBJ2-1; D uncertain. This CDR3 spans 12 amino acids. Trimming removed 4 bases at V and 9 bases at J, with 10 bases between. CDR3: CASSSSSSEQFF. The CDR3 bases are TGTGCCAGCAGTTCCAGCAGTTCTGAGCAGTTCTTC.

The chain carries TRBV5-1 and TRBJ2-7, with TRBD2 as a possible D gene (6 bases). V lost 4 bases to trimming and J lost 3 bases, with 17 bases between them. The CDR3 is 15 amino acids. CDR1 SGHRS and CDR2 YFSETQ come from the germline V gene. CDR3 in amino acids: CASSPEGDSNYEQYF. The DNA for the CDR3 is TGCGCCAGCAGCCCGGAGGGAGACAGTAACTACGAGCAGTACTTC.

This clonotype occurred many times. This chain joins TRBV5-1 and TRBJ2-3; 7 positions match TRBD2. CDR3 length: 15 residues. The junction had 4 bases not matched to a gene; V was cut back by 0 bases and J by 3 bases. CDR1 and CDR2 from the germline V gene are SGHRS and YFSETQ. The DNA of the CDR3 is TGCGCCAGCAGCTTGGATACGCGGGGGACAGATACGCAGTATTTT. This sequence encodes CASSLDTRGTDTQYF.

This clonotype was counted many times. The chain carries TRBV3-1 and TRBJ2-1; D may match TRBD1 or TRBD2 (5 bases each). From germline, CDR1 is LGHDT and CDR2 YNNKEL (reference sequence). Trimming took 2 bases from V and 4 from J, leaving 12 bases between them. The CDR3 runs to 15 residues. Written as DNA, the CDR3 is TGTGCCAGCAGCCAACAGGGAGCCTCTTACAATGAGCAGTTCTTC. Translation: CASSQQGASYNEQFF.

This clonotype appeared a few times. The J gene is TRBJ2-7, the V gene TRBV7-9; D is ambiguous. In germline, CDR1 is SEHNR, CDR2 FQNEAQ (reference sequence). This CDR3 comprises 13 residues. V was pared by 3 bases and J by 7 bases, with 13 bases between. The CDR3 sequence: CASSFGPLSEQYF. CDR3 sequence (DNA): TGTGCCAGCAGCTTCGGCCCTTTGAGTGAGCAGTACTTC.

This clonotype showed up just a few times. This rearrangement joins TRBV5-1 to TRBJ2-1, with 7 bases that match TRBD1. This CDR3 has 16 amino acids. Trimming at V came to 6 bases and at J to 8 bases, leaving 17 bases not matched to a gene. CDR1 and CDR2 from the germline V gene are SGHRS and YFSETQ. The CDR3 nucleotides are TGCGCCAGCACCCTTGGTGACAGGGAATTTGCATATGAGCAGTTCTTC. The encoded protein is CASTLGDREFAYEQFF.